This entry features one T cell receptor (beta chain) sequence. Its cognate antigen has yet to be identified. There are no base qualities to consult, and no much larger clone falls within one base. This specimen comes from a study of control samples from healthy donors and cancer patients (dated by TCRdb to 2018 to 2021). V loses 8 bases, J loses 7 bases, and the germline ends lie 15 bases apart. Reading the germline V gene gives CDR1 WSHSY and CDR2 SAAADI. The CDR3 measures 12 amino acids from cysteine to phenylalanine. The kept DNA is CDR3 alone, 36 bases in frame from the first base. The library relied on the immunoSEQ multiplex PCR assay. The clones in this table, taken by TCRdb from immuneACCESS, are in-frame only. Not every clone is retained; where verified, under half of the shortfall comes from an unresolved V gene, and the cause of the rest is unknown. For this sample there are about 150,000 clones; roughly 93% appear just once. Roughly 6.2% of the sample is held by the ten biggest clonotypes.

The source of this sequence is a man aged 18 to 29 in good health. Sequenced: blood. The chain is assembled from TRBV10-2 and TRBJ2-7; the D segment cannot be called with confidence. The sequenced DNA: TGCGCCAGCCTCCTGCTAGGAGATGAGCAGTACTTC. Its protein reads: CASLLLGDEQYF.